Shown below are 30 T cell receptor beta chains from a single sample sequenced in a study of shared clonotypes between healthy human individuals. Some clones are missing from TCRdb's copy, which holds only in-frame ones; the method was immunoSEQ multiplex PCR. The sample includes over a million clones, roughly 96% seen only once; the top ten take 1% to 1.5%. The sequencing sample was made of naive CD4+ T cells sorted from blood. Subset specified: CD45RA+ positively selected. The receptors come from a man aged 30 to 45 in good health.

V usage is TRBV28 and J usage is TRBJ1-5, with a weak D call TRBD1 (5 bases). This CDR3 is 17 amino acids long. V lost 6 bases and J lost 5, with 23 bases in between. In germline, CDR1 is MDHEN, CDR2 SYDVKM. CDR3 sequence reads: CASSHGPRRGRDQPQHF. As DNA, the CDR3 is TGTGCCAGCAGCCACGGGCCCCGGCGGGGACGAGATCAGCCCCAGCATTTT.

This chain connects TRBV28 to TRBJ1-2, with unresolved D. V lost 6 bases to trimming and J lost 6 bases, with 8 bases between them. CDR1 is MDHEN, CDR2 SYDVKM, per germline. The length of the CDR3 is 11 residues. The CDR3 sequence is CASRHRDGYTF. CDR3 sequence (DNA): TGTGCCAGCAGGCACCGCGATGGCTACACCTTC.

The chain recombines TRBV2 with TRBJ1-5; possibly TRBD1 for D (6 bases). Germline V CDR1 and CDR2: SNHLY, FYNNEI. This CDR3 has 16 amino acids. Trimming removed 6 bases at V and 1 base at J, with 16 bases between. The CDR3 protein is CASSIRTGKSNQPQHF. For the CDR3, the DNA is TGTGCCAGCAGCATACGAACAGGGAAGAGCAATCAGCCCCAGCATTTT.

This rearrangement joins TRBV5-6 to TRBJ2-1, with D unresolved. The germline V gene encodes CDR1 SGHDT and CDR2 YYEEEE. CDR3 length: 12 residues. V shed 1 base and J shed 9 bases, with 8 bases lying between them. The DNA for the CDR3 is TGTGCCAGCAGCTTGTCATTCGGTGAGCAGTTCTTC. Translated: CASSLSFGEQFF.

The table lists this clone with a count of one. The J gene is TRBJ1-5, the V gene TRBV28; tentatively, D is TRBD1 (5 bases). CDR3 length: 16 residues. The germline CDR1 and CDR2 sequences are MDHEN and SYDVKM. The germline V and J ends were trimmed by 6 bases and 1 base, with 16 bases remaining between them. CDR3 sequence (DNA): TGTGCCAGCAGAGTCTTCGGGGGTGGGAGCAATCAGCCCCAGCATTTT. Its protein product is CASRVFGGGSNQPQHF.

CDR3 bases: TGTGCCAGCAGTGTAGACAGCGGGACAGCCAGCACAGATACGCAGTATTTT. Residues: CASSVDSGTASTDTQYF. The genes are TRBV6-1 and TRBJ2-3, with D tentatively TRBD1 or TRBD2 (7 bases each). Germline CDR1 reads MNHNS; CDR2 reads SASEGT. Trimming shortened V by 4 bases and J by 0 bases, and 17 bases separated the two germline ends. CDR3 length: 17 amino acids.

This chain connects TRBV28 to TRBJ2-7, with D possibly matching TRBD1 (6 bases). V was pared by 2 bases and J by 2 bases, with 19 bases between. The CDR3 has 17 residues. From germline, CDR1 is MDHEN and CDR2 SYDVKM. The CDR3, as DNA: TGTGCCAGCAGTTTACCCGGGACAAATTTCGCGGCCTACGAGCAGTACTTC. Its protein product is CASSLPGTNFAAYEQYF.

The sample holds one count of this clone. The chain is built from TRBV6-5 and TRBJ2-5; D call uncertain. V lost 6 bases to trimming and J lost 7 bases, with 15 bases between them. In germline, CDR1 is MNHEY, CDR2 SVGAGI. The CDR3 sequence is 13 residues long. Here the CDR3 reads CASSRGLIGTQYF. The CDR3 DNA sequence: TGTGCCAGCAGCAGAGGCCTGATCGGGACCCAGTACTTC.

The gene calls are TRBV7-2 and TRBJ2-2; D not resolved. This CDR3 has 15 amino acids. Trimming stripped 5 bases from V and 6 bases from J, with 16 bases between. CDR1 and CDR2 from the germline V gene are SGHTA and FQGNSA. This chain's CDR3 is CASSPRLLRAGELFF. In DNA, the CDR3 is TGTGCCAGCAGCCCACGACTCCTCCGGGCCGGGGAGCTGTTTTTT.

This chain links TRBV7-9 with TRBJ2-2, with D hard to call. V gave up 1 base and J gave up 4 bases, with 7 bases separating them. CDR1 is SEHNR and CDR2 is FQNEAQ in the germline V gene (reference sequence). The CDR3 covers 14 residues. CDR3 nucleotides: TGTGCCAGCAGCTTAGATCGAGTCACCGGGGAGCTGTTTTTT. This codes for CASSLDRVTGELFF.

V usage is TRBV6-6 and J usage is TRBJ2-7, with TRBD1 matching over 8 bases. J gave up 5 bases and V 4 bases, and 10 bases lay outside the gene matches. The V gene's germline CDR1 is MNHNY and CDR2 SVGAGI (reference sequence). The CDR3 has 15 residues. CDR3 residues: CASSLYRGVGDEQYF. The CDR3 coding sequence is TGTGCCAGCAGTTTGTACAGGGGGGTCGGCGACGAGCAGTACTTC.

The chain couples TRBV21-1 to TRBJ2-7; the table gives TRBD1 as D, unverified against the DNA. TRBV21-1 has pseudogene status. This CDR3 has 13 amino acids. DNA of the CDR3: TGTGCCACCACCGGGACAGGGGCCTGGGAGCAGTACTTC. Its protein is CATTGTGAWEQYF.

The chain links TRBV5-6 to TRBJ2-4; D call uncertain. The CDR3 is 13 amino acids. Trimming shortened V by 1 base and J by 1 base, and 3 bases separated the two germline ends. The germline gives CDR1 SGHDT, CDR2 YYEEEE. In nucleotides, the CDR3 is TGTGCCAGCAGCTTGTGGGCCAAAAACATTCAGTACTTC. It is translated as CASSLWAKNIQYF.

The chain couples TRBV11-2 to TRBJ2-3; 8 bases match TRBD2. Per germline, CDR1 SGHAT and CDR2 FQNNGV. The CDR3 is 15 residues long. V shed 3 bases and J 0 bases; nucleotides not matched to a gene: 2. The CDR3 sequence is CASSFWTSSTDTQYF. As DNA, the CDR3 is TGTGCCAGCAGCTTCTGGACTAGCAGCACAGATACGCAGTATTTT.

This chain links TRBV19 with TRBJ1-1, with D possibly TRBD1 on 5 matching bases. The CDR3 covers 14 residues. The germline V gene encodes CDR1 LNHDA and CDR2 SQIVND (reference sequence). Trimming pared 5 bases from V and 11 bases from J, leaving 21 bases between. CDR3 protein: CASSRRDRRIGAFF. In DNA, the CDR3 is TGTGCCAGTAGTCGTAGGGACCGGCGCATTGGGGCTTTCTTT.

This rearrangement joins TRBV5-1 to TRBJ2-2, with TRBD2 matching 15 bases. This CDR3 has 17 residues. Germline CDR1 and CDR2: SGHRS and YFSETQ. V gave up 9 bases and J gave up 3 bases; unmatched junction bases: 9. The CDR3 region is CATNPGLAGGDTGELFF. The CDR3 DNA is TGCGCCACCAACCCGGGACTAGCGGGAGGAGACACCGGGGAGCTGTTTTTT. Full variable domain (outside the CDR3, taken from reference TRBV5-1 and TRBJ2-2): KAGVTQTPRYLIKTRGQQVTLSCSPISGHRSVSWYQQTPGQGLQFLFEYFSETQRNKGNFPGRFSGRQFSNSRSEMNVSTLELGDSALYLCATNPGLAGGDTGELFFGEGSRLTVL.

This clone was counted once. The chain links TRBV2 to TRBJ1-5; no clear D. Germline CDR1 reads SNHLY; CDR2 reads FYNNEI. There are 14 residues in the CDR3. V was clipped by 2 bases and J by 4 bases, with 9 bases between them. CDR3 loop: CASSERPDNQPQHF. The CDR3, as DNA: TGTGCCAGCAGTGAAAGGCCAGATAATCAGCCCCAGCATTTT.

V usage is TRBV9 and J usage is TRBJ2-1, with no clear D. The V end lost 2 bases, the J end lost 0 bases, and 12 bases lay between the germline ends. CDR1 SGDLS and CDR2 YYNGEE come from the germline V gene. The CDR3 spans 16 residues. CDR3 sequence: CASSVSPLSSYNEQFF. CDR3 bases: TGTGCCAGCAGCGTTTCCCCTCTAAGCTCCTACAATGAGCAGTTCTTC.

The CDR3 sequence is CSVESRLTNTEAFF. The CDR3 DNA sequence: TGCAGCGTTGAATCGCGTCTCACAAACACTGAAGCTTTCTTT. This chain joins TRBV29-1 and TRBJ1-1, with no clear D. The germline V gene has CDR1 SQVTM and CDR2 ANQGSEA. V shed 2 bases and J shed 2 bases, with 12 bases lying between them. The CDR3 runs 14 residues. Full variable domain (missing parts from reference TRBV29-1 and TRBJ1-1): SAVISQKPSRDICQRGTSLTIQCQVDSQVTMMFWYRQQPGQSLTLIATANQGSEATYESGFVIDKFPISRPNLTFSTLTVSNMSPEDSSIYLCSVESRLTNTEAFFGQGTRLTVV.

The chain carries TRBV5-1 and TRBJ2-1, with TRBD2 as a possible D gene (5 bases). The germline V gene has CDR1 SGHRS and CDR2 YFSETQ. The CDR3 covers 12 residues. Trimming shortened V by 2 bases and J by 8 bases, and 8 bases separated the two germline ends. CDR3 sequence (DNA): TGCGCCAGCAGCTTCAGGCGGGATGAGCAGTTCTTC. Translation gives CASSFRRDEQFF.

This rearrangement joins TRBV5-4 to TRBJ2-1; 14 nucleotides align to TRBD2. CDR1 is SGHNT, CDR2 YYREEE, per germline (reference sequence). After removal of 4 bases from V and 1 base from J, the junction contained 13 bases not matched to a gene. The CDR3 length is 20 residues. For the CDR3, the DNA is TGTGCCAGCAGCCCGTCCCCAGGGACTAGCGGGAGTTTTTCCTACAATGAGCAGTTCTTC. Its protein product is CASSPSPGTSGSFSYNEQFF.

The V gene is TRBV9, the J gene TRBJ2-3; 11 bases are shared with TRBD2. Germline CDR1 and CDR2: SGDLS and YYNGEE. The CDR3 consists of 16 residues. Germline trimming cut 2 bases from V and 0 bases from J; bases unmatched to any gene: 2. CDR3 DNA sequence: TGTGCCAGCAGCGTGACTAGCGGGATCAGCACAGATACGCAGTATTTT. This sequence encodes CASSVTSGISTDTQYF.

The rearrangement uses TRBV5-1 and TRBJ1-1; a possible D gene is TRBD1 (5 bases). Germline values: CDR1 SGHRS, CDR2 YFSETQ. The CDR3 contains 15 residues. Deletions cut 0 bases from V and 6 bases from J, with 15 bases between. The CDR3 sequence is CASSLAFGGVAEAFF. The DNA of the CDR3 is TGCGCCAGCAGCTTGGCTTTCGGGGGTGTAGCTGAAGCTTTCTTT.

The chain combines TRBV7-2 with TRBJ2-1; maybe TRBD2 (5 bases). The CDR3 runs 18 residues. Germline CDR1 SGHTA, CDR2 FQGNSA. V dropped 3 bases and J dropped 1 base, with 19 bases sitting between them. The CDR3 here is CASSLTRGTGRSYNEQFF. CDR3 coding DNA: TGTGCCAGCAGCTTGACGCGAGGAACGGGAAGATCCTACAATGAGCAGTTCTTC.

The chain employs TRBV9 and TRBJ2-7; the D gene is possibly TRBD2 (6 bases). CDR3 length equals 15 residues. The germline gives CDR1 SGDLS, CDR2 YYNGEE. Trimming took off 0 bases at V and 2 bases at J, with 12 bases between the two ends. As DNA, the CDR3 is TGTGCCAGCAGCGTAGATAGCGGAAGCCCCTACGAGCAGTACTTC. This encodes CASSVDSGSPYEQYF.

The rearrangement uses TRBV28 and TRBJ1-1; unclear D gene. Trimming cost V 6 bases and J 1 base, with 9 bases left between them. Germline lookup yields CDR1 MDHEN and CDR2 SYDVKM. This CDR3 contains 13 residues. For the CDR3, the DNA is TGTGCCAGCAGCCTATCAGAGAACACTGAAGCTTTCTTT. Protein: CASSLSENTEAFF.

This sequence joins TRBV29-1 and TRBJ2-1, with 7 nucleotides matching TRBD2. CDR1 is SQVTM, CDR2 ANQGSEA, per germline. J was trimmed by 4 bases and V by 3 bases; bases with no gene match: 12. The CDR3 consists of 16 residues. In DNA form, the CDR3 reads TGCAGCGTTGAGGGGGATAGTAGCGGGCTATACAATGAGCAGTTCTTC. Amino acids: CSVEGDSSGLYNEQFF.

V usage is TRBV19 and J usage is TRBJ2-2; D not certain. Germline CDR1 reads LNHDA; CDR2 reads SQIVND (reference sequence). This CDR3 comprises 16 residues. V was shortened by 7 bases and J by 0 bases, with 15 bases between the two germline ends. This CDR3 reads CASTRLSLPNTGELFF. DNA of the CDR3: TGTGCCAGTACCCGACTGAGCCTTCCGAACACCGGGGAGCTGTTTTTT.

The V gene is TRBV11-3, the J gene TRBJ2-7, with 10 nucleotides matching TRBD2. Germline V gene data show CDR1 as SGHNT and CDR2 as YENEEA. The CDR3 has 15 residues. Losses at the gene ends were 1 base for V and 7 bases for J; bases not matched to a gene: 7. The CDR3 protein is CASSLALAGAGEQYF. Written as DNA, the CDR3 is TGTGCCAGCAGCTTAGCCCTAGCGGGAGCAGGAGAGCAGTACTTC.

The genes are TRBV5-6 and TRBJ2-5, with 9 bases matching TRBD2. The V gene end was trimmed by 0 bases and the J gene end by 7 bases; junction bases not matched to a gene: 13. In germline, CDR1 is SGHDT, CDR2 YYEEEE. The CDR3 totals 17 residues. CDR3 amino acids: CASSLALVAGVSWTQYF. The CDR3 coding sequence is TGTGCCAGCAGCTTGGCCCTGGTAGCGGGAGTTTCGTGGACCCAGTACTTC.